This paragraph reports one T cell receptor beta chain. This entry comes from a study of blood T cell repertoires in COVID-19. Study summary: There were acute and convalescent COVID-19 samples, and they came from the United States, Italy and Spain.

This CDR3 contains 13 residues. The V end lost 6 bases, the J end lost 4 bases, and 10 bases lay between the germline ends. CDR1 and CDR2 from the germline V gene are MNHNY and SVGAGI (reference sequence). TCRdb keeps only in-frame clones here, not all; method: immunoSEQ multiplex PCR. The table shows roughly 120,000 clones, with around 77% occurring only once. The sequencing sample was made of peripheral blood. The J gene is TRBJ2-1, the V gene TRBV6-6; tentative D call: TRBD2 (6 bases). This TCR was recovered from a human donor in a cohort sampled during active COVID-19. The DNA for the CDR3 is TGTGCCAGCAGCCGGGGGTTGTACAATGAGCAGTTCTTC. This gives the protein CASSRGLYNEQFF.